This TCR beta chain was sequenced during a study of T cell responses to AZD1222 COVID-19 vaccine. General observations from the study: Targeting of unmutated variant regions was reportedly seen in nearly half of spike-specific TCRs. The breadth and depth of Spike-specific TCRs increased once two AZD1222 doses had been given.

Clones were sequenced by immunoSEQ multiplex PCR, and TCRdb holds only the in-frame ones, with some missing. Of about 78,000 clones in the sample, 82% were seen once. This CDR3 has 9 amino acids. A note on this clone: Its antigen is undetermined.

Sequences were derived from peripheral blood, sampled on day 0 of AZD1222 vaccination. This chain links TRBV21-1 with TRBJ2-7; the table assigns TRBD2, which was not confirmed against the DNA. TRBV21-1 has pseudogene status. This clonotype originated in an adult in good health. DNA of the CDR3: TGTGCCAGCACCCGTAAGCAGTACTTC. Encoded protein: CASTRKQYF.